The next 3 T cell receptor beta chains were all read from a single sample in a study of cytomegalovirus exposure and HLA in healthy donors. Primers for the PCR totalled 60 Vbeta and 13 Jbeta. Profiling relied on immunoSEQ multiplex PCR, and the TCRdb table lists in-frame clones only, not all of them. The table includes some 200,000 clones, about 76% detected once. The sample taken for sequencing was PBMCs. The receptors derive from a male donor in good health and CMV-seropositive.

The chain links TRBV7-8 to TRBJ2-5, with 10 bases aligning to TRBD1. CDR1 is SGHVS and CDR2 is FQNEAQ in the germline V gene. V shed 4 bases, J shed 5 bases, and the junction held 10 bases outside the gene matches. The CDR3 is 16 amino acids. The CDR3 sequence: CASSSYPGQGTETQYF. The DNA of the CDR3 is TGTGCCAGCAGCTCCTACCCGGGACAGGGGACGGAGACCCAGTACTTC.

The chain links TRBV10-2 to TRBJ2-1; TRBD2 matches at 9 bases. The V and J ends lost 7 bases and 4 bases, in that order; junction bases with no gene match: 8. Germline V CDR1 and CDR2: WSHSY, SAAADI. There are 15 residues in the CDR3. CDR3 bases: TGCGCCAGCAAAGCTGGGACTAGCACGTACAATGAGCAGTTCTTC. Amino acid sequence: CASKAGTSTYNEQFF.

This clone was recorded only once. The genes are TRBV28 and TRBJ2-5; the match to TRBD1 covers 9 bases. The J call may be faulty, since TRBJ2-7 better matches the DNA end. The CDR3 loop spans 16 amino acids. Germline CDR1 is MDHEN and CDR2 is SYDVKM. CDR3 nucleotide sequence: TGTGCCAGCAGTTCCGCTGCGGGACAGGGTTCCTACGAGCAGTACTTC. It specifies CASSSAAGQGSYEQYF.